The sequence of this T cell receptor beta chain was determined in a study of monozygotic twins with inflammatory bowel disease. TCRdb reanalyzed the 5' RACE reads, giving one entry per CDR3 protein sequence and no DNA. In all, the sample yields 170,000 or so distinct CDR3 sequences. After skipping T cell sorting, the authors isolated total RNA from whole blood. The sequencing input was blood. This TCR derives from a human donor with ulcerative colitis or Crohn's disease, or a healthy co-twin of an affected twin (not recorded which).

The CDR3 sequence: CASSPGLAGLGDEQFF. This chain joins TRBV5-1 and TRBJ2-1; TCRdb lists TRBD2, though no DNA is available to test this call. The germline V gene has CDR1 SGHRS and CDR2 YFSETQ. There are 16 residues in the CDR3.